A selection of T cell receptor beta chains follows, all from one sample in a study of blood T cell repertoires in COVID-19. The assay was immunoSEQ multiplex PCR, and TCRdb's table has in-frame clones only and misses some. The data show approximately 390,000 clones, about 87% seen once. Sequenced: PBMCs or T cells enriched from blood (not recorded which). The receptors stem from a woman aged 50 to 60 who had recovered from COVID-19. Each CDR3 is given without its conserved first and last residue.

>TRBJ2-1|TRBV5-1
ASSLVSSGGANEQF
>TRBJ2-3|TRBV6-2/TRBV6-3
ASSPPQGAGTDTQY
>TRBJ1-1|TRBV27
ASSLTRVLAAEAF
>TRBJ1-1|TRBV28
ASSWRRNTEAF
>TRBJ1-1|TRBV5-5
ASSFGLGGAF
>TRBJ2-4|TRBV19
ASSIGLAGNIQY
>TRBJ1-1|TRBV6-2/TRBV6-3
ASSYGVGDTEAF
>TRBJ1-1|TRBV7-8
ASSFRTGGNDEAF
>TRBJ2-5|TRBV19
ASSKSIETQY
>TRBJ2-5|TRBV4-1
ASSQEGLAGLETQY
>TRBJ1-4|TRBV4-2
ASSQAELGRQLF
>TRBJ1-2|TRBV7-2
ASSLHPTSGARNYGYT
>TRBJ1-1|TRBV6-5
ASSLVAGVLNTEAF
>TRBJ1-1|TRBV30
AWTQDRLGSEAF
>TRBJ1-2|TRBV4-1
ASRQTGLEGYT
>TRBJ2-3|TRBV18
ASSMDSFTDTQY
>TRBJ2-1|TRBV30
AWDPNGPGNEQF
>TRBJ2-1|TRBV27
ASGLLGGDYEQF
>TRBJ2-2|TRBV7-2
ASSPKNGGTGELF
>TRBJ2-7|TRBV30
AWQPTSTSGGPYEQY